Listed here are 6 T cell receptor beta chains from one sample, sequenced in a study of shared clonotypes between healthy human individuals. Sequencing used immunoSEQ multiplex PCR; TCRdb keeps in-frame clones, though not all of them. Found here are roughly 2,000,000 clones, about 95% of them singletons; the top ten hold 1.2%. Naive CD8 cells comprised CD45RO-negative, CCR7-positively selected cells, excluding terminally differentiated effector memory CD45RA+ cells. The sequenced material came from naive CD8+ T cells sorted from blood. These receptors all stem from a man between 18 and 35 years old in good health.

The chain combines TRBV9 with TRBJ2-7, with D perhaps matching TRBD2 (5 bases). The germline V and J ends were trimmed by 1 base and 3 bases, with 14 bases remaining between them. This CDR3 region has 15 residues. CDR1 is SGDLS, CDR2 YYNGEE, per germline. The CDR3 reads CASSVSTRPDYEQYF. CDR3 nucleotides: TGTGCCAGCAGCGTAAGCACTAGACCAGACTACGAGCAGTACTTC.

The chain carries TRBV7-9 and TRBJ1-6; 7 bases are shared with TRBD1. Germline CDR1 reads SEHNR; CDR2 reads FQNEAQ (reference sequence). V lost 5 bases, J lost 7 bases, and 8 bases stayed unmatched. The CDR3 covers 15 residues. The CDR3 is CASSPALQGNSPLHF. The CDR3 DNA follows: TGTGCCAGCAGCCCAGCCTTACAGGGGAATTCACCCCTCCACTTT.

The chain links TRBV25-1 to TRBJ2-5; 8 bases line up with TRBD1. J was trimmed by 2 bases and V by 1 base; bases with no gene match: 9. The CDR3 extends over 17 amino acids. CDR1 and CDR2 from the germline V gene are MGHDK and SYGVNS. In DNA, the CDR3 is TGTGCCAGCAGTGAATTCCTCTTTGGACAGGGTCAAGAGACCCAGTACTTC. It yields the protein CASSEFLFGQGQETQYF.

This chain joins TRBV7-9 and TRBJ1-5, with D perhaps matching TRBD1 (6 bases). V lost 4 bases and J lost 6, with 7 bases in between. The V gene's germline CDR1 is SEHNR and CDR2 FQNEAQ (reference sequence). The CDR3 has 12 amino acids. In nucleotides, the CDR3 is TGTGCCAGCAGCTGGGGGGCTCAGCCCCAGCATTTT. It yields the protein CASSWGAQPQHF.

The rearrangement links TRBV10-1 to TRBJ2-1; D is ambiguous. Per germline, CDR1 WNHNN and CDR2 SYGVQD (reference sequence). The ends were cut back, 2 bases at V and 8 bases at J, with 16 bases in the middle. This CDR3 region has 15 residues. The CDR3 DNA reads TGCGCCAGCAGTGAGACGGCGGACCTCGACGATGAGCAGTTCTTC. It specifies CASSETADLDDEQFF.

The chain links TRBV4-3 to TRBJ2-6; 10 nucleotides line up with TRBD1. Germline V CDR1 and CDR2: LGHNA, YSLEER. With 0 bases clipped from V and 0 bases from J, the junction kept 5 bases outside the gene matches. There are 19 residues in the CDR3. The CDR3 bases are TGCGCCAGCAGCCAAGACTTGACAGGGGGCCTCTCTGGGGCCAACGTCCTGACTTTC. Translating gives CASSQDLTGGLSGANVLTF.